Below, 25 T cell receptor beta chains from the same sample are listed, as sequenced in a study of blood T cell repertoires in COVID-19. Sequencing used immunoSEQ multiplex PCR; TCRdb keeps in-frame clones, though not all of them. This sample has more than 300,000 clones; around nine tenths occur once, and the top ten carry 1.2%. Sample: PBMCs or T cells enriched from blood (not recorded which). These receptors were taken from a young woman who had recovered from COVID-19.

J is TRBJ1-2 and V is TRBV4-1, with 8 bases matching TRBD1. Germline V gene data show CDR1 as MGHRA and CDR2 as YSYEKL. The CDR3 runs to 14 residues. V trimming: 1 base; J trimming: 7 bases; junction bases outside the gene matches: 5. In DNA, the CDR3 is TGCGCCAGCAGCCAAGGACAGGGGACGGCTGGCTACACCTTC. This sequence encodes CASSQGQGTAGYTF.

The chain's CDR3 is CASSEGGADQPQHF. The CDR3 DNA is TGCGCCAGCAGTGAAGGAGGCGCTGACCAGCCCCAGCATTTT. V usage is TRBV10-2 and J usage is TRBJ1-5; D gene uncertain. V lost 3 bases, J lost 7 bases, and 13 bases lay in between. From germline, CDR1 is WSHSY and CDR2 SAAADI. This CDR3 is built from 14 residues.

The rearrangement links TRBV5-1 to TRBJ1-5, with TRBD1 as a possible D gene (5 bases). Trimming took 2 bases from V and 3 from J, leaving 6 bases between them. The CDR3 runs 13 residues. Looked up from germline, CDR1 is SGHRS and CDR2 is YFSETQ. CDR3 protein: CASSLQVNQPQHF. CDR3 nucleotide sequence: TGCGCCAGCAGCTTACAGGTCAATCAGCCCCAGCATTTT.

This clone was counted only a few times. At the DNA level, this CDR3 is encoded by other sequences in the same sample as well. The chain couples TRBV7-8 to TRBJ1-5; maybe TRBD1 (6 bases). The V end was cut by 4 bases, the J end by 2 bases, with 9 bases between. This CDR3 is 14 amino acids long. Germline CDR1 is SGHVS and CDR2 is FQNEAQ. CDR3 in DNA: TGTGCCAGCAGCTCGACAGGAGGCAATCAGCCCCAGCATTTT. Amino acids: CASSSTGGNQPQHF.

The genes are TRBV4-3 and TRBJ2-3, with 11 bases matching TRBD2. CDR1 and CDR2 (germline): LGHNA, YSLEER. The CDR3 is 16 residues long. Trimming removed 3 bases from V and 2 bases from J; junction bases left unmatched: 4. The CDR3 reads CASSHPTSGVTDTQYF. The CDR3 DNA sequence: TGCGCCAGCAGCCACCCGACTAGCGGGGTCACAGATACGCAGTATTTT.

This clone was counted a few times. The chain links TRBV5-1 to TRBJ2-5; 11 bases agree with TRBD2. Per the germline V gene, CDR1 is SGHRS and CDR2 is YFSETQ. This CDR3 comprises 14 residues. With 1 base clipped from V and 9 bases from J, the junction kept 5 bases outside the gene matches. The CDR3, as DNA: TGCGCCAGCAGCTTGAATCTAGCGGGAGGCGCCCAGTACTTC. Residues: CASSLNLAGGAQYF. Based on the CDR3 plus reference TRBV5-1 and TRBJ2-5, the full variable domain is KAGVTQTPRYLIKTRGQQVTLSCSPISGHRSVSWYQQTPGQGLQFLFEYFSETQRNKGNFPGRFSGRQFSNSRSEMNVSTLELGDSALYLCASSLNLAGGAQYFGPGTRLLVL.

The chain employs TRBV7-2 and TRBJ2-3; 10 bases map to TRBD2. The CDR3 runs to 18 residues. After removal of 1 base from V and 1 base from J, the junction contained 8 bases not matched to a gene. Germline values: CDR1 SGHTA, CDR2 FQGNSA. Here the CDR3 reads CASSLVAPLAGGTDTQYF. As DNA, the CDR3 is TGTGCCAGCAGCTTAGTAGCCCCGCTAGCGGGGGGCACAGATACGCAGTATTTT.

The V and J genes are TRBV7-9 and TRBJ1-3; D might be TRBD1 (5 bases). The length of the CDR3 is 15 residues. The germline CDR1 and CDR2 sequences are SEHNR and FQNEAQ (reference sequence). Trimming cost V 5 bases and J 2 bases, with 13 bases left between them. The CDR3 DNA reads as TGTGCCAGCAGCCCCAGGGTTGGAGCTGGAAACACCATATATTTT. Protein sequence: CASSPRVGAGNTIYF. Combining the CDR3 with reference TRBV7-9 and TRBJ1-3 gives the whole variable domain DTGVSQNPRHKITKRGQNVTFRCDPISEHNRLYWYRQTLGQGPEFLTYFQNEAQLEKSRLLSDRFSAERPKGSFSTLEIQRTEQGDSAMYLCASSPRVGAGNTIYFGEGSWLTVV.

The chain carries TRBV28 and TRBJ2-7, with D hard to call. Trimming took 2 bases from V and 0 from J, leaving 5 bases between them. Germline CDR1 is MDHEN and CDR2 is SYDVKM. The CDR3 loop spans 13 amino acids. In DNA form, the CDR3 reads TGTGCCAGCAGTTTACTAAGCTCCTACGAGCAGTACTTC. Translation: CASSLLSSYEQYF.

The CDR3 here is CASRRNTGELFF. For the CDR3, the DNA is TGTGCCAGCAGGCGGAACACCGGGGAGCTGTTTTTT. The genes are TRBV11-3 and TRBJ2-2, with D uncertain. Germline V lookup: CDR1 SGHNT, CDR2 YENEEA. V gave up 6 bases and J gave up 1 base, with 3 bases separating them. The CDR3 runs 12 residues. Filled out from reference TRBV11-3 and TRBJ2-2, the complete variable domain reads EAGVVQSPRYKIIEKKQPVAFWCNPISGHNTLYWYLQNLGQGPELLIRYENEEAVDDSQLPKDRFSAERLKGVDSTLKIQPAELGDSAVYLCASRRNTGELFFGEGSRLTVL.

The V call is TRBV20-1, the J call TRBJ2-1; possibly TRBD1 for D (6 bases). Germline lookup yields CDR1 DFQATT and CDR2 SNEGSKA (reference sequence). V was trimmed by 3 bases and J by 0 bases, leaving 12 bases between them. CDR3 size: 15 residues. CDR3 sequence reads: CSASTTGSSYNEQFF. DNA of the CDR3: TGCAGTGCTAGTACCACAGGGAGCTCCTACAATGAGCAGTTCTTC.

In this sample, this clone turned up a few times. This chain connects TRBV30 to TRBJ1-1; D is ambiguous. The CDR3 has 12 amino acids. V shed 1 base and J shed 1 base, with 4 bases lying between them. CDR1 and CDR2 (germline): GTSNPN, SVGIG (reference sequence). The DNA of the CDR3 is TGTGCCTGGAGTGGGCAGAACACTGAAGCTTTCTTT. Translated: CAWSGQNTEAFF. Complete variable domain (other parts from reference TRBV30 and TRBJ1-1): SQTIHQWPATLVQPVGSPLSLECTVEGTSNPNLYWYRQAAGRGLQLLFYSVGIGQISSEVPQNLSASRPQDRQFILSSKKLLLSDSGFYLCAWSGQNTEAFFGQGTRLTVV.

J is TRBJ1-6 and V is TRBV6-5, with TRBD1 as a possible D gene (5 bases). Trimming pared 2 bases from V and 2 bases from J, leaving 7 bases between. From germline, CDR1 is MNHEY and CDR2 SVGAGI. The CDR3 totals 15 residues. CDR3 DNA sequence: TGTGCCAGCAGTTACAAGGGGCCCTATAATTCACCCCTCCACTTT. The encoded protein is CASSYKGPYNSPLHF.

The gene calls are TRBV13 and TRBJ2-7, with D hard to call. The V gene's germline CDR1 is PRHDT and CDR2 FYEKMQ (reference sequence). The CDR3 has 13 amino acids. V lost 2 bases to trimming and J lost 0 bases, with 5 bases between them. CDR3 region: CASSLYGSYEQYF. In nucleotides, the CDR3 is TGTGCCAGCAGCTTATACGGCTCCTACGAGCAGTACTTC.

CDR3 protein: CASSLFGSYEQYF. For the CDR3, the DNA is TGTGCCAGCAGCCTATTCGGGTCCTACGAGCAGTACTTC. V and J are TRBV6-5 and TRBJ2-7; D is unclear. The length of the CDR3 is 13 residues. Germline V gives CDR1 MNHEY, CDR2 SVGAGI. Trimming took 6 bases from V and 1 from J, leaving 10 bases between them.

The V call is TRBV30, the J call TRBJ2-7; the D gene is possibly TRBD2 (5 bases). The length of the CDR3 is 13 residues. Germline values: CDR1 GTSNPN, CDR2 SVGIG (reference sequence). Trimming removed 0 bases at V and 0 bases at J, with 6 bases between. The CDR3 DNA sequence: TGTGCCTGGAGTGTACTAGGCTCCTACGAGCAGTACTTC. Its translation is CAWSVLGSYEQYF.

This sequence joins TRBV5-1 and TRBJ2-3; 9 bases line up with TRBD2. V shed 2 bases and J 1 base; nucleotides not matched to a gene: 5. Germline V CDR1 and CDR2: SGHRS, YFSETQ. This CDR3 comprises 16 residues. The CDR3 is CASSLGLAGGTDTQYF. CDR3 sequence (DNA): TGCGCCAGCAGCTTAGGATTAGCGGGGGGCACAGATACGCAGTATTTT.

For this clone: The sample carries other DNA sequences with the same CDR3. The gene calls are TRBV25-1 and TRBJ1-2; 10 bases agree with TRBD1. The CDR3 length is 15 residues. Germline V gene sequence: CDR1 MGHDK, CDR2 SYGVNS. V shed 5 bases, J shed 4 bases, and the junction held 7 bases outside the gene matches. The CDR3 sequence is CASSSQTGGSYGYTF. Written as DNA, the CDR3 is TGTGCCAGCAGTTCCCAGACAGGGGGCTCCTATGGCTACACCTTC.

This chain links TRBV6-5 with TRBJ1-6; tentative D call: TRBD1 (5 bases). V dropped 8 bases and J dropped 10 bases, with 18 bases sitting between them. Per the germline V gene, CDR1 is MNHEY and CDR2 is SVGAGI. The CDR3 is made up of 14 amino acids. Here the CDR3 DNA reads TGTGCCAGCCGAGCGCTGGGGCCCGGCTCACCCCTCCACTTT. Encoded protein: CASRALGPGSPLHF.

The chain uses TRBV5-5 and TRBJ1-3; no reliable D call. Trimming left V 4 bases short and J 0 bases short, with 8 bases between. The CDR3 has 14 residues. Germline V gives CDR1 SGHKS, CDR2 YYEKEE (reference sequence). The CDR3 nucleotides are TGTGCCAGCAGCATAGAGAGCTCTGGAAACACCATATATTTT. This codes for CASSIESSGNTIYF. The variable domain in full, completed from reference TRBV5-5 and TRBJ1-3, reads DAGVTQSPTHLIKTRGQQVTLRCSPISGHKSVSWYQQVLGQGPQFIFQYYEKEERGRGNFPDRFSARQFPNYSSELNVNALLLGDSALYLCASSIESSGNTIYFGEGSWLTVV.

This chain connects TRBV5-8 to TRBJ1-2; 8 bases agree with TRBD1. This CDR3 is 14 amino acids long. Unmatched junction bases numbered 5, after V lost 4 bases and J lost 3 bases. Germline assignment: CDR1 SGHTS and CDR2 YDEGEE. The DNA of the CDR3 is TGTGCCAGCAGCCCGAAACAGGGGGACTATGGCTACACCTTC. It yields the protein CASSPKQGDYGYTF. Full variable domain (outside the CDR3, taken from reference TRBV5-8 and TRBJ1-2): EAGVTQSPTHLIKTRGQQATLRCSPISGHTSVYWYQQALGLGLQFLLWYDEGEERNRGNFPPRFSGRQFPNYSSELNVNALELEDSALYLCASSPKQGDYGYTFGSGTRLTVV.

About this clone: The junction departs from germline at one end; a sequencing error may be responsible. The rearrangement links TRBV4-1 to TRBJ2-7; D is ambiguous. Germline CDR1 and CDR2: MGHRA and YSYEKL. The CDR3 length is 13 residues. The CDR3 loop reads CASSKDTSYEQYF. In DNA, the CDR3 is TGCGCCAGCAGCAAAGACACTTCCTACGAGCAGTACTTC.

V and J are TRBV23-1 and TRBJ1-5; 9 bases agree with TRBD1. TRBV23-1 is an ORF, with its function uncertain. Trimming cost V 0 bases and J 6 bases; bases outside gene matches: 15. The CDR3 spans 19 residues. Here the CDR3 reads CASSQSVGTGKRSFQPQHF. In nucleotides, the CDR3 is TGCGCCAGCAGTCAATCGGTCGGGACAGGGAAAAGATCTTTTCAGCCCCAGCATTTT.

This rearrangement joins TRBV5-4 to TRBJ2-3, with 9 positions matching TRBD1. V shed 4 bases and J 4 bases; nucleotides not matched to a gene: 7. From germline, CDR1 is SGHNT and CDR2 YYREEE (reference sequence). This CDR3 is 15 amino acids long. In DNA form, the CDR3 reads TGTGCCAGCAGCCGGGGACAGGGTTTGGCAGATACGCAGTATTTT. Translation: CASSRGQGLADTQYF.

The rearrangement uses TRBV5-1 and TRBJ1-1; weak D call: TRBD1 (5 bases). The V end was cut by 1 base, the J end by 1 base, with 8 bases between. Germline V gene sequence: CDR1 SGHRS, CDR2 YFSETQ. The CDR3 contains 14 residues. CDR3 protein: CASSLQTGNTEAFF. CDR3 coding DNA: TGCGCCAGCAGCTTGCAAACAGGGAACACTGAAGCTTTCTTT. Based on the CDR3 plus reference TRBV5-1 and TRBJ1-1, the full variable domain is KAGVTQTPRYLIKTRGQQVTLSCSPISGHRSVSWYQQTPGQGLQFLFEYFSETQRNKGNFPGRFSGRQFSNSRSEMNVSTLELGDSALYLCASSLQTGNTEAFFGQGTRLTVV.